The T cell receptor beta chain described here comes from a study of CD8 T cells in ankylosing spondylitis. Study-level findings and limits: Seemingly distinctive of ankylosing spondylitis blood was a TCR beta motif formed by eight highly homologous variants.

This clonotype occurred a few times. Its antigen is not known. From the 5' RACE reads, TCRdb called clonotypes with MiXCR, one entry per CDR3 protein. The data hold 350,000 to 550,000 distinct CDR3 sequences, with around 26% observed a single time. Per germline, CDR1 DFQATT and CDR2 SNEGSKA (reference sequence). The trim removed 6 bases at V and 5 bases at J, leaving 7 bases unmatched. The CDR3 totals 13 residues. The sample consisted of blood, either unsorted or a sorted T cell fraction (not recorded which). V usage is TRBV20-1 and J usage is TRBJ2-5, with TRBD2 identical over 9 bases. This receptor was identified in a male donor with ankylosing spondylitis. The CDR3 DNA sequence: TGCAGTGCAAATAGCGGGAGCGGGGAGACCCAGTACTTC. This translates into CSANSGSGETQYF.